This TCR beta chain was sequenced during a study of beta chain features in type 1 diabetes. Broader study findings: TCRB CDR3 length was moderately but significantly reduced in all four CD4+ subsets of Type 1 diabetes patients.

A note on this clone: No antigen is known for it.

Since all of the isolated RNA was reverse transcribed, expressed TCRB transcripts were what got sequenced. Method: immunoSEQ multiplex PCR; TCRdb's copy keeps in-frame clones and lacks some. The data hold roughly 150,000 clones, with 6% to 9% observed a single time. Germline V lookup: CDR1 SGHTA, CDR2 FQGNSA. Trimming pared 5 bases from V and 5 bases from J, leaving 7 bases between. This CDR3 spans 12 amino acids. The clonotype comes from a man between 18 and 29 years old with type 1 diabetes. Sequenced: central memory CD4+ T cells from blood. This sequence joins TRBV7-2 and TRBJ2-1; unclear D gene. The CDR3 region is CASSLLNNEQFF. The CDR3 DNA reads TGTGCCAGCAGCCTCTTAAACAATGAGCAGTTCTTC.